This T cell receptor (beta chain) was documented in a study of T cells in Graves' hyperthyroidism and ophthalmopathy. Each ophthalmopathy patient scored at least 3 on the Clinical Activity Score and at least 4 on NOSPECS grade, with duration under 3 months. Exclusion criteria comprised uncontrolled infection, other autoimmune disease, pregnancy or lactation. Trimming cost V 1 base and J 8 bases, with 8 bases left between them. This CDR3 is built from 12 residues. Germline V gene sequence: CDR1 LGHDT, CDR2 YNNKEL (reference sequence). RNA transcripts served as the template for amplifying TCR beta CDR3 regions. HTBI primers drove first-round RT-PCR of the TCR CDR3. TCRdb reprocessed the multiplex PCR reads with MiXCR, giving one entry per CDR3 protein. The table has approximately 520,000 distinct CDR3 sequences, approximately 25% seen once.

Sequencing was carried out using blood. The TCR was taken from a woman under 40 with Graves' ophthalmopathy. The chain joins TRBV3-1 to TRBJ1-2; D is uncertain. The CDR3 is CASSQALRGYTF. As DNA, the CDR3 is TGTGCCAGCAGCCAAGCCCTTAGGGGCTACACCTTC.